This T cell receptor (beta chain) appears in the sequencing data of a study of blood T cell repertoires in COVID-19. Study overall: The samples span acute and convalescent COVID-19 from the United States, Italy and Spain. Nucleic acid was either cDNA or gDNA, and it came from T cells, B-cell-depleted T cells, or PBMCs.

Repertoires were generated with immunoSEQ multiplex PCR, while TCRdb's copy carries only in-frame clones and drops some. This table holds over 300,000 clones, 88% found once. This study enrolled people aged roughly 18 to 89 from around 25 US geographic areas. Clinical history reported by participants formed the basis on which cohorts were assigned. This CDR3 is 13 amino acids long. V shed 3 bases and J 6 bases; nucleotides not matched to a gene: 2. This receptor was identified in a woman in her thirties with acute COVID-19. The sequenced sample consisted of PBMCs or T cells enriched from blood (not recorded which). The rearrangement links TRBV12-3 or TRBV12-4 to TRBJ1-1; TRBD1 matches 9 bases. The CDR3 loop is CASSLGQGAEAFF. As DNA, the CDR3 is TGTGCCAGCAGTTTGGGACAGGGAGCTGAAGCTTTCTTT.